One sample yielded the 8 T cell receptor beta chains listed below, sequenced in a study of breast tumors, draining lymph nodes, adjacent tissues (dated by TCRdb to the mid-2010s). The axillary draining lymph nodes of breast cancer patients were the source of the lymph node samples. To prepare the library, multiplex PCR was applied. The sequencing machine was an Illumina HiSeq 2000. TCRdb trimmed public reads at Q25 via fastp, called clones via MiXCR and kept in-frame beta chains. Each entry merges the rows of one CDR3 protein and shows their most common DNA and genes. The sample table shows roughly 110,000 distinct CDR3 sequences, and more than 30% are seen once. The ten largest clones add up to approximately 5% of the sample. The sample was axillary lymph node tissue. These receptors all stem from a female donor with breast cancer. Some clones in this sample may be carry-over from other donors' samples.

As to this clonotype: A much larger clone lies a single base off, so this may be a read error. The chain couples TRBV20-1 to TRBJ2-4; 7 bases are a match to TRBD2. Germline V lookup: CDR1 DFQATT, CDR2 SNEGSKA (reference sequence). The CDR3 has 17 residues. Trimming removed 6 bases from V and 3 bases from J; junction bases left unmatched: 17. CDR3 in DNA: TGCAGTGCAGCGGCTAGAGCGGGGAAACCTGTCAAAAACATTCAGTACTTC. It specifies CSAAARAGKPVKNIQYF.

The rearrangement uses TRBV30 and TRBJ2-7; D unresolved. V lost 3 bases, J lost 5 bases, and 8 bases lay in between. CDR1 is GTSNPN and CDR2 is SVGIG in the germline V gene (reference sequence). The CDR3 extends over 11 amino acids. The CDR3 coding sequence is TGTGCCTGGAGCCCGGATGACGAGCAGTACTTC. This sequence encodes CAWSPDDEQYF. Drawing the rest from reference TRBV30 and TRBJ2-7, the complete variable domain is SQTIHQWPATLVQPVGSPLSLECTVEGTSNPNLYWYRQAAGRGLQLLFYSVGIGQISSEVPQNLSASRPQDRQFILSSKKLLLSDSGFYLCAWSPDDEQYFGPGTRLTVT.

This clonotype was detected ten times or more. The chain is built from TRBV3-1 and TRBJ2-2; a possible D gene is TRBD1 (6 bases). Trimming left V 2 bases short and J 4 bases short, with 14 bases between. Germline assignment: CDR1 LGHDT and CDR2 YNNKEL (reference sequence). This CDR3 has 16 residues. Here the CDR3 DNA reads TGTGCCAGCAGCCAATCAACAGGGTCGGGCACCGGGGAGCTGTTTTTT. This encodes CASSQSTGSGTGELFF.

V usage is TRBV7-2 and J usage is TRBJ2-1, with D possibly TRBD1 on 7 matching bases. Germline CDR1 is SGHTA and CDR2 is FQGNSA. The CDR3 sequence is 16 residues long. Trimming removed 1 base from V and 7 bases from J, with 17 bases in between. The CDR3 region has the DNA TGTGCCAGCAGCTTAGGGGCAGGGGGGCTTGGAAATGAGCAGTTCTTC. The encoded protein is CASSLGAGGLGNEQFF.

The CDR3 DNA follows: TGTGCCAGCAGCAAGGCGAACACTGAAGCTTTCTTT. Protein sequence: CASSKANTEAFF. The V call is TRBV7-9, the J call TRBJ1-1; D unclear. This CDR3 has 12 amino acids. Trimming removed 5 bases from V and 1 base from J, with 5 bases in between. The V gene's germline CDR1 is SEHNR and CDR2 FQNEAQ (reference sequence).

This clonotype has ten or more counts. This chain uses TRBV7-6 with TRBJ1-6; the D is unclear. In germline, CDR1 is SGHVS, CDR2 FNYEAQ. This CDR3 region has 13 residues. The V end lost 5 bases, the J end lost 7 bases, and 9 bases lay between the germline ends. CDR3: CASSPPGNSPLHF. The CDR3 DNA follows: TGTGCCAGCAGCCCCCCGGGGAATTCACCCCTCCACTTT.

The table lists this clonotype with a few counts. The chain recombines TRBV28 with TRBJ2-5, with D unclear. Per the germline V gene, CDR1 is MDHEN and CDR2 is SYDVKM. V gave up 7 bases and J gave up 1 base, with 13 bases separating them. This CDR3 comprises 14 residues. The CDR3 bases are TGTGCCAGCACACCACCCACGGTCCAAGAGACCCAGTACTTC. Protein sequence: CASTPPTVQETQYF.

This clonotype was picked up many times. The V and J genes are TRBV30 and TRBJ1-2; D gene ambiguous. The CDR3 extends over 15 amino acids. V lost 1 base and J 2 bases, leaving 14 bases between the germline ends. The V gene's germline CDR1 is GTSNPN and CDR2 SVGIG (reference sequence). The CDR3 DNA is TGTGCCTGGAGTGGGCTGAGGCCGGAGAACTATGGCTACACCTTC. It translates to CAWSGLRPENYGYTF.